The clone carrying this TCR beta chain was seen a handful of times. The V segment lost 4 bases and the J segment 1 base; nucleotides outside the gene matches: 10. CDR1 LGHDT and CDR2 YNNKEL come from the germline V gene (reference sequence). The CDR3 is 19 residues long. The data were obtained in a study of blood T cell repertoires in COVID-19. Some clones are missing from TCRdb's copy, which holds only in-frame ones; the method was immunoSEQ multiplex PCR. The table includes 70,000 to 90,000 clones, around 89% detected once. J is TRBJ2-3 and V is TRBV3-1 (or the pseudogene TRBV3-2), with 14 bases lining up with TRBD2. Sequencing input: PBMCs or T cells enriched from blood (not recorded which). The receptor was derived from a woman in her forties or fifties with acute COVID-19. CDR3 sequence reads: CASSPNSGTSGSRTDTQYF. CDR3 coding DNA: TGTGCCAGCAGCCCGAATTCCGGGACTAGCGGGAGCCGCACAGATACGCAGTATTTT.